Included here is one T cell receptor beta chain sequence, with context. The antigen is unknown. A read error is likely, as this CDR3 ends without the conserved phenylalanine or tryptophan. Construction of TCR beta libraries relied on iRepertoire HTBI primers and on Arm-PCR targeting CDR3 regions. TCRdb redid the calling of the multiplex PCR reads with MiXCR, one entry per CDR3 protein. This table holds 400,000 to 500,000 distinct CDR3 sequences, 21% found once. The data are from a study of regulatory T cells in long-lasting Graves disease. On the study more broadly: Over 5 years on antithyroid drugs plus positive TSH receptor antibodies marked Graves' disease as persistent.

Study findings and constraints: Less diverse TCR repertoires were seen in persistent Graves' patients than in newly diagnosed ones. Shared public clonotypes totalled some 2,500 in persistent patients, compared with about a thousand in new patients.

As for time point: persistent/refractory GD, antithyroid drugs over 5 years with positive TRAb. Generation of the TCR library employed RNA extracted from PBMCs. Germline V gene lookup returns CDR1 MNHNS and CDR2 SASEGT. J lost 0 bases, V lost 4 bases, and 3 bases had no gene match. The CDR3 length is 15 residues. This TCR came from a female donor with Graves disease. The sequencing used peripheral blood mononuclear cells (PBMCs), collected when the disease was refractory, from a patient treated with antithyroid drugs. The gene calls are TRBV6-1 and TRBJ2-7, with 10 nucleotides matching TRBD1. CDR3 in amino acids: CASSGRTGGSYEQYL. In DNA form, the CDR3 reads TGTGCCAGCAGTGGGCGGACAGGGGGCTCCTACGAGCAGTACTTA.